These 7 T cell receptor beta chains were all obtained from the same sample, sequenced in a study of early T cells in non-severe SARS-CoV-2 infection. TCRdb recomputed calls from the 5' RACE reads with MiXCR, one row per CDR3 protein. The table shows more than 50,000 distinct CDR3 sequences, with about 13% occurring only once. Sequencing was done on a sample of whole blood. The receptors here all came from an adult who was a healthcare worker with PCR-confirmed SARS-CoV-2 infection or an uninfected control (not recorded which).

This clonotype was found a few times. The chain has TRBV27 and TRBJ2-7, with unresolved D. V lost 5 bases, J lost 0 bases, and 5 bases lay in between. This CDR3 is built from 12 residues. From germline, CDR1 is MNHEY and CDR2 SMNVEV (reference sequence). This CDR3 reads CASSGNSYEQYF. Written as DNA, the CDR3 is TGTGCCAGCAGTGGAAACTCCTACGAGCAGTACTTC.

This chain connects TRBV6-5 to TRBJ2-3; TRBD2 aligns across 7 bases. V trimming: 2 bases; J trimming: 3 bases; junction bases outside the gene matches: 5. The CDR3 runs 15 residues. Germline-derived CDR1 and CDR2 are MNHEY and SVGAGI. The CDR3 reads CASSYSGASTDTQYF. CDR3 DNA sequence: TGTGCCAGCAGTTACAGCGGGGCCTCAACAGATACGCAGTATTTT.

This clonotype was counted at least ten times. The V gene is TRBV19, the J gene TRBJ2-7; 10 bases fit TRBD1. Trimming cost V 5 bases and J 4 bases; bases outside gene matches: 5. The CDR3 is 14 amino acids. CDR1 is LNHDA and CDR2 is SQIVND in the germline V gene (reference sequence). The CDR3 nucleotides read TGTGCCAGTAGTCACGGACAGGGGGGATACGAGCAGTACTTC. This sequence encodes CASSHGQGGYEQYF.

V and J are TRBV7-9 and TRBJ2-5, with 12 bases that match TRBD2. The CDR3 contains 15 residues. CDR1 and CDR2 from the germline V gene are SEHNR and FQNEAQ (reference sequence). The ends lost 5 bases at V and 5 bases at J; junction bases unmatched: 6. CDR3 amino acids: CASSLTSGGPETQYF. CDR3 sequence (DNA): TGTGCCAGCAGCCTGACTAGCGGGGGCCCCGAGACCCAGTACTTC.

V is TRBV6-1 and J is TRBJ1-1, with D unclear. Germline V gene sequence: CDR1 MNHNS, CDR2 SASEGT. CDR3 size: 13 residues. Trimming left V 7 bases short and J 2 bases short, with 11 bases between. DNA for the CDR3: TGTGCCAGCACCATAAACGACAACACTGAAGCTTTCTTT. Amino acids: CASTINDNTEAFF.

In DNA form, the CDR3 reads TGCGCCAGCAGCTTGGCTTCTCTGGGGTACGAGCAGTTCTTC. It codes for CASSLASLGYEQFF. The genes are TRBV5-1 and TRBJ2-1, with D unclear. The germline V and J ends were trimmed by 0 bases and 10 bases, with 14 bases remaining between them. The germline CDR1 and CDR2 sequences are SGHRS and YFSETQ. The CDR3 sequence is 14 residues long.

The sample holds a few counts of this clonotype. The chain recombines TRBV6-2 or TRBV6-3 with TRBJ2-3; perhaps TRBD2 as D (6 bases). Trimming cost V 5 bases and J 0 bases, with 12 bases left between them. This CDR3 has 15 amino acids. Looked up from germline, CDR1 is MNHEY and CDR2 is SVGEGT. The chain's CDR3 is CASSVAGTSTDTQYF. In DNA form, the CDR3 reads TGTGCCAGCAGTGTCGCGGGAACTAGCACAGATACGCAGTATTTT.